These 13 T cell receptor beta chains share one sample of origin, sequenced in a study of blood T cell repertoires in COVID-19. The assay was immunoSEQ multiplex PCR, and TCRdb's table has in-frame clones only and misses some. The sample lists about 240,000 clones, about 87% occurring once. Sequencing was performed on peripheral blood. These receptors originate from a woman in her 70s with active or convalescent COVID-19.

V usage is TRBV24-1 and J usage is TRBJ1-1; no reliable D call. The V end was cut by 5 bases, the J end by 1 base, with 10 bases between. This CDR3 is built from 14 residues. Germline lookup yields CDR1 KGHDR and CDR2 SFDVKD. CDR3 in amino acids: CATSVAGANTEAFF. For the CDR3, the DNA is TGTGCCACCAGTGTCGCAGGCGCGAACACTGAAGCTTTCTTT.

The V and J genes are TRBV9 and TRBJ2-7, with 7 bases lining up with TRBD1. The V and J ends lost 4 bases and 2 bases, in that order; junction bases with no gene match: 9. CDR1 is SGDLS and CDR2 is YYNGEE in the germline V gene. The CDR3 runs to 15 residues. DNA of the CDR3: TGTGCCAGCAGCCCACAGGGGCGACCTACCTACGAGCAGTACTTC. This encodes CASSPQGRPTYEQYF. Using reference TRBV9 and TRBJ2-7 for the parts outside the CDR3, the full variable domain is DSGVTQTPKHLITATGQRVTLRCSPRSGDLSVYWYQQSLDQGLQFLIQYYNGEERAKGNILERFSAQQFPDLHSELNLSSLELGDSALYFCASSPQGRPTYEQYFGPGTRLTVT.

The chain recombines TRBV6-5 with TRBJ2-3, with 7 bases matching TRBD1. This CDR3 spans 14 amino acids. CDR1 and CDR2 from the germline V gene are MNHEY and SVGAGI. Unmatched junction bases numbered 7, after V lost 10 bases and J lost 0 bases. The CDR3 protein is CATKGGFSTDTQYF. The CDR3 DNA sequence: TGTGCCACGAAAGGGGGCTTCAGCACAGATACGCAGTATTTT.

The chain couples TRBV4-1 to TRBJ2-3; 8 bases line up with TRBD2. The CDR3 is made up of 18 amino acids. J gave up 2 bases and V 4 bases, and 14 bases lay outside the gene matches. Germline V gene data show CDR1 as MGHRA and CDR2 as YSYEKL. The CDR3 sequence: CASSLQERGLGATDTQYF. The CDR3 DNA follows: TGCGCCAGCAGCCTCCAAGAAAGGGGACTAGGGGCCACAGATACGCAGTATTTT.

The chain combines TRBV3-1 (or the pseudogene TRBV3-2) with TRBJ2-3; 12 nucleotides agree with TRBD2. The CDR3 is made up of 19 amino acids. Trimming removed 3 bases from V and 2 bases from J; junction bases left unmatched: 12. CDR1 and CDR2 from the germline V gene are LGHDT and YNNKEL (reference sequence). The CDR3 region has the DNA TGTGCCAGCAGCCAGCTACGTTCGGGACTAGCGGGTACCACAGATACGCAGTATTTT. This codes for CASSQLRSGLAGTTDTQYF.

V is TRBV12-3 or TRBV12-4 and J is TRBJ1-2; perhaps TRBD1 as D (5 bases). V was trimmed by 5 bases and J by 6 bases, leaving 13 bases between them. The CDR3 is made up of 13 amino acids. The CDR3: CASSAGAGHGYTF. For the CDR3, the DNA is TGTGCCAGCAGTGCTGGGGCAGGTCATGGCTACACCTTC.

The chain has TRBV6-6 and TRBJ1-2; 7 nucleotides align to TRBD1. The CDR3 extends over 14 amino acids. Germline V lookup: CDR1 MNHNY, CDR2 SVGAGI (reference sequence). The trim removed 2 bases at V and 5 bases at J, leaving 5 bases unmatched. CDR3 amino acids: CASSYQSTGYGYTF. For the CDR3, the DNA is TGTGCCAGCAGTTACCAATCGACAGGGTATGGCTACACCTTC.

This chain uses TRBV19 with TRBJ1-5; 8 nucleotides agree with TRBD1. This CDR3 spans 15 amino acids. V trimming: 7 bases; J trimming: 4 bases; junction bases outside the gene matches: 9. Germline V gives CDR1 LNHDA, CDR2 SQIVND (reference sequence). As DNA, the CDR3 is TGTGCCAGTACCACTTGGCAGGGGGCGAATCAGCCCCAGCATTTT. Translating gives CASTTWQGANQPQHF.

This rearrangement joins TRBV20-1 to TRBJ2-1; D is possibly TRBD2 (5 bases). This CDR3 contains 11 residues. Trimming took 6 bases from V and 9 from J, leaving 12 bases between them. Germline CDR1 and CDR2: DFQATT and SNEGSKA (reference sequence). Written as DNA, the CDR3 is TGCAGTGCGTCCCTAGCTAGTGAGCAGTTCTTC. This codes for CSASLASEQFF.

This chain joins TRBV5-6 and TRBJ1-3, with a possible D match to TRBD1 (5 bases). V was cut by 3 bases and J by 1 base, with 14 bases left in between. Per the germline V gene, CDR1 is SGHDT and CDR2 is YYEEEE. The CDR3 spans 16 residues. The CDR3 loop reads CASSSGVRGSGNTIYF. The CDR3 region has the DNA TGTGCCAGCAGCTCGGGGGTGAGGGGATCTGGAAACACCATATATTTT.

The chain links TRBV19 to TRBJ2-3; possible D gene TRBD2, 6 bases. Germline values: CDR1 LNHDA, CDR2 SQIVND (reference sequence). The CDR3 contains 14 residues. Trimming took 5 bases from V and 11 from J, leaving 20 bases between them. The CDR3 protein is CASSSGDFASLQYF. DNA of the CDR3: TGTGCCAGTAGTTCCGGGGACTTCGCCTCGTTGCAGTATTTT.

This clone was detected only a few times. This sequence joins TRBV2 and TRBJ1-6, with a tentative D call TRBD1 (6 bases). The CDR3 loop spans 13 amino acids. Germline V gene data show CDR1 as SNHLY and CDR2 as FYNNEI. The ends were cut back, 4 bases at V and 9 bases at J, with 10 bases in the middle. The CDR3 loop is CASSGQVLSPLHF. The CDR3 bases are TGTGCCAGCAGTGGACAGGTCCTTTCACCCCTCCACTTT. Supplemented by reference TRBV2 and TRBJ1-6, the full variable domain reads EPEVTQTPSHQVTQMGQEVILRCVPISNHLYFYWYRQILGQKVEFLVSFYNNEISEKSEIFDDQFSVERPDGSNFTLKIRSTKLEDSAMYFCASSGQVLSPLHFGNGTRLTVT.

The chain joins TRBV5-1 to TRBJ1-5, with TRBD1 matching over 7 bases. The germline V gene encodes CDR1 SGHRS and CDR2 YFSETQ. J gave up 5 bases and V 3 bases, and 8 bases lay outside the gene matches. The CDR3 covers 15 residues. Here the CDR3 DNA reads TGCGCCAGCAGCTATGGCGACAGGGTTGATCAGCCCCAGCATTTT. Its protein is CASSYGDRVDQPQHF.